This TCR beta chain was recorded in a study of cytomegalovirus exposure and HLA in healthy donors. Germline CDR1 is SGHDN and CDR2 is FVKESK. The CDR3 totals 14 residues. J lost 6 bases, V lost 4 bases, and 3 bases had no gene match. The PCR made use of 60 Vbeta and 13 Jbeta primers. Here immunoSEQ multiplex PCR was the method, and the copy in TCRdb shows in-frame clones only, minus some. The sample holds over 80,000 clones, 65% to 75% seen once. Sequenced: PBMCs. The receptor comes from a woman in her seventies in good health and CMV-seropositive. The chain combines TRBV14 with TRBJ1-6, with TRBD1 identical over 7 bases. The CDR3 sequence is CASSPGTANSPLHF. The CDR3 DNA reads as TGTGCCAGCAGCCCGGGGACAGCTAATTCACCCCTCCACTTT. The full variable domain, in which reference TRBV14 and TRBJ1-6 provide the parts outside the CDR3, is EAGVTQFPSHSVIEKGQTVTLRCDPISGHDNLYWYRRVMGKEIKFLLHFVKESKQDESGMPNNRFLAERTGGTYSTLKVQPAELEDSGVYFCASSPGTANSPLHFGNGTRLTVT.